The 22 T cell receptor beta chains below come from one sample, sequenced in a study of T cells in narcolepsy. Only in-frame clones appear in the TCRdb table, and some are missing; sequencing was by immunoSEQ multiplex PCR. The data show 25,000 to 35,000 clones, roughly 87% seen once. Sequenced sample: memory (CD45RA-) CD4+ T cells from blood. The receptors here all came from a human donor in good health.

The chain uses TRBV7-6 and TRBJ1-2, with D possibly being TRBD1 (6 bases). Between the trimmed V and J ends, which lost 3 bases and 0 bases, there was a span of 14 bases. Germline assignment: CDR1 SGHVS and CDR2 FNYEAQ. The CDR3 sequence is 16 residues long. DNA for the CDR3: TGTGCCAGCAGCTTCAACAGGGAGGTAACTAACTATGGCTACACCTTC. This sequence encodes CASSFNREVTNYGYTF.

The chain carries TRBV11-2 and TRBJ1-1, with 8 bases fitting TRBD1. Germline CDR1 reads SGHAT; CDR2 reads FQNNGV. The trim removed 1 base at V and 10 bases at J, leaving 11 bases unmatched. The CDR3 sequence is 15 residues long. CDR3 loop: CASSLVLQGARRAFF. DNA of the CDR3: TGTGCCAGCAGCTTAGTATTGCAGGGGGCGAGGCGAGCTTTCTTT.

V is TRBV7-2 and J is TRBJ1-2, with D perhaps TRBD1 (5 bases). The CDR3 consists of 18 residues. The germline V gene encodes CDR1 SGHTA and CDR2 FQGNSA. V lost 0 bases to trimming and J lost 8 bases, with 25 bases between them. DNA for the CDR3: TGTGCCAGCAGCTTAGCATTGGTGGCGGGGCACTCTCGGGGAGGCTACACCTTC. Encoded protein: CASSLALVAGHSRGGYTF.

Only a few counts were recorded for this clone. V is TRBV27 and J is TRBJ2-1; TRBD2 agrees at 14 bases. With V trimmed by 3 bases and J by 1 base, 8 bases remained unmatched. Germline lookup yields CDR1 MNHEY and CDR2 SMNVEV (reference sequence). This CDR3 spans 19 amino acids. The CDR3 protein is CASSFLGLAGGLSYNEQFF. CDR3 nucleotides: TGTGCCAGCAGTTTTCTTGGACTAGCGGGGGGCCTTTCCTACAATGAGCAGTTCTTC.

The CDR3 here is CATSRGSQGIAFF. For the CDR3, the DNA is TGTGCCACCAGCAGAGGGTCACAGGGAATAGCTTTCTTT. V usage is TRBV15 and J usage is TRBJ1-1, with a tentative D call TRBD1 (6 bases). CDR1 and CDR2 from the germline V gene are LNHNV and YYDKDF (reference sequence). The CDR3 contains 13 residues. V lost 1 base and J lost 10, with 13 bases in between.

The J gene is TRBJ1-2, the V gene TRBV9; D gene unclear. The CDR3 runs 14 residues. Trimming took 1 base from V and 4 from J, leaving 11 bases between them. Germline assignment: CDR1 SGDLS and CDR2 YYNGEE. The DNA of the CDR3 is TGTGCCAGCAGCGTAACTTCCGGGTCCTATGGCTACACCTTC. Translated, it gives CASSVTSGSYGYTF.

This chain joins TRBV2 and TRBJ2-1; D is possibly TRBD2 (5 bases). The CDR3 consists of 13 residues. The germline gives CDR1 SNHLY, CDR2 FYNNEI. The V end was cut by 4 bases, the J end by 5 bases, with 9 bases between. Here the CDR3 reads CASSVRGNNEQFF. The CDR3 coding sequence is TGTGCCAGCAGTGTCCGGGGAAACAATGAGCAGTTCTTC.

In nucleotides, the CDR3 is TGTGCCAGCAGCGAATCTGTCAGCCAATCGGGCTATGGCTACACCTTC. This encodes CASSESVSQSGYGYTF. The V call is TRBV28, the J call TRBJ1-2; D not resolved. Germline lookup yields CDR1 MDHEN and CDR2 SYDVKM. There are 16 residues in the CDR3. Between the trimmed V and J ends, which lost 6 bases and 4 bases, there was a span of 21 bases.

The V gene is TRBV19, the J gene TRBJ2-2; maybe TRBD1 (6 bases). Trimming left V 8 bases short and J 2 bases short, with 15 bases between. Germline V gives CDR1 LNHDA, CDR2 SQIVND (reference sequence). This CDR3 comprises 15 residues. CDR3 coding DNA: TGTGCCAGTGGCCCCGGGACACCCAACACCGGGGAGCTGTTTTTT. Translation: CASGPGTPNTGELFF.

The chain has TRBV2 and TRBJ2-3; a weak D match, TRBD1 (6 bases). From germline, CDR1 is SNHLY and CDR2 FYNNEI. CDR3 length: 15 residues. The germline V and J ends were trimmed by 8 bases and 3 bases, with 18 bases remaining between them. The CDR3 sequence: CASSFQGISTDTQYF. CDR3 DNA sequence: TGTGCCAGCTCCTTTCAGGGGATTTCGACAGATACGCAGTATTTT.

The V call is TRBV2, the J call TRBJ2-7; tentative D call: TRBD1 (6 bases). The CDR3 has 13 amino acids. Germline-derived CDR1 and CDR2 are SNHLY and FYNNEI. The ends were cut back, 4 bases at V and 3 bases at J, with 10 bases in the middle. CDR3 loop: CASSVAGVYEQYV. DNA for the CDR3: TGTGCCAGCAGTGTCGCAGGGGTCTACGAGCAGTACGTC.

This clone was recorded a few times. CDR3 sequence: CASSYFGNTEAFF. In DNA form, the CDR3 reads TGTGCCAGCAGTTACTTCGGGAACACTGAAGCTTTCTTT. The chain combines TRBV6-6 with TRBJ1-1, with D uncertain. Trimming removed 1 base at V and 1 base at J, with 4 bases between. Per germline, CDR1 MNHNY and CDR2 SVGAGI (reference sequence). The CDR3 contains 13 residues.

V gene TRBV2 combines with J gene TRBJ2-2, with 11 bases aligning to TRBD2. Trimming at V came to 7 bases and at J to 10 bases, leaving 11 bases not matched to a gene. The CDR3 has 15 amino acids. CDR1 is SNHLY and CDR2 is FYNNEI in the germline V gene. CDR3 sequence (DNA): TGTGCCAGCACCTTACTAGCGGGGGTCCCGGAGGAGCTGTTTTTT. As protein: CASTLLAGVPEELFF.

The CDR3 spells CASSLPGRNLNTEAFF. The CDR3 nucleotides are TGTGCCAGCAGCTTGCCGGGACGGAACCTGAACACTGAAGCTTTCTTT. The genes are TRBV5-4 and TRBJ1-1, with D possibly being TRBD1 (5 bases). The length of the CDR3 is 16 residues. The V end lost 1 base, the J end lost 0 bases, and 13 bases lay between the germline ends. Per the germline V gene, CDR1 is SGHNT and CDR2 is YYREEE (reference sequence).

The chain joins TRBV28 to TRBJ2-1; TRBD2 matches at 10 bases. The germline V gene encodes CDR1 MDHEN and CDR2 SYDVKM. The junction had 3 bases not matched to a gene; V was cut back by 2 bases and J by 8 bases. The CDR3 is 14 amino acids. CDR3 residues: CASSLHSGGYEQFF. The CDR3 DNA reads TGTGCCAGCAGTTTACATAGCGGGGGGTATGAGCAGTTCTTC. The full variable domain, rest sourced from reference TRBV28 and TRBJ2-1, is DVKVTQSSRYLVKRTGEKVFLECVQDMDHENMFWYRQDPGLGLRLIYFSYDVKMKEKGDIPEGYSVSREKKERFSLILESASTNQTSMYLCASSLHSGGYEQFFGPGTRLTVL.

The chain combines TRBV6-1 with TRBJ1-1, with TRBD1 matching over 8 bases. J lost 1 base, V lost 4 bases, and 8 bases had no gene match. CDR3 length equals 16 residues. Germline-derived CDR1 and CDR2 are MNHNS and SASEGT. The DNA of the CDR3 is TGTGCCAGCAGTGGAGGGTATGACAGGGGGAACACTGAAGCTTTCTTT. Its translation is CASSGGYDRGNTEAFF.

In its sample, this clone was seen a few times. The rearrangement links TRBV27 to TRBJ1-2, with D unresolved. V was clipped by 2 bases and J by 9 bases, with 7 bases between them. CDR1 and CDR2 from the germline V gene are MNHEY and SMNVEV (reference sequence). This CDR3 is built from 11 residues. This CDR3 reads CASSLEGRYTF. The DNA of the CDR3 is TGTGCCAGCAGTTTAGAGGGTCGCTACACCTTC.

J is TRBJ1-6 and V is TRBV6-1, with D unclear. The V gene lost 7 bases and the J gene lost 7 bases, with 14 bases spanning the gap. Germline V gene sequence: CDR1 MNHNS, CDR2 SASEGT. CDR3 length equals 14 residues. The CDR3 loop reads CASNLKLQNSPLHF. The CDR3 DNA reads as TGTGCCAGCAACCTCAAGCTCCAGAATTCACCCCTCCACTTT.

The chain links TRBV4-3 to TRBJ2-3, with D perhaps matching TRBD2 (7 bases). The CDR3 spans 15 residues. The V end was cut by 3 bases, the J end by 1 base, with 11 bases between. Germline CDR1 reads LGHNA; CDR2 reads YSLEER. CDR3 sequence: CASSQGAGGTDTQYF. CDR3 in DNA: TGCGCCAGCAGCCAGGGGGCGGGGGGCACAGATACGCAGTATTTT.

This chain connects TRBV19 to TRBJ2-3; D ambiguous. The CDR3 length is 14 residues. Germline lookup yields CDR1 LNHDA and CDR2 SQIVND (reference sequence). V was cut by 3 bases and J by 1 base, with 8 bases left in between. This CDR3 reads CASSIEQRTDTQYF. CDR3 sequence (DNA): TGTGCCAGTAGTATTGAGCAACGCACAGATACGCAGTATTTT.

This chain links TRBV28 with TRBJ1-2; D perhaps matches TRBD1 (5 bases). The germline gives CDR1 MDHEN, CDR2 SYDVKM. The CDR3 is 13 amino acids. V lost 3 bases, J lost 4 bases, and 9 bases lay in between. DNA for the CDR3: TGTGCCAGCAGTTTCAGGGCGAGCTATGGCTACACCTTC. As protein: CASSFRASYGYTF.

This chain uses TRBV28 with TRBJ2-7; 10 nucleotides agree with TRBD1. Germline lookup yields CDR1 MDHEN and CDR2 SYDVKM. This CDR3 region has 16 residues. The J segment lost 6 bases and the V segment lost 1 base, leaving 9 bases of the junction unmatched. The CDR3: CASSLYGTGVIVEQYF. CDR3 sequence (DNA): TGTGCCAGCAGTTTATACGGGACAGGGGTAATTGTCGAGCAGTACTTC.